One TCR beta chain is described in this entry. TCRdb used MiXCR to reprocess the RT-PCR reads, holding one entry per CDR3 protein. This table holds 550,000 to 750,000 distinct CDR3 sequences, 11% to 15% found once. The sequencing input was memory CD4+ T cells from blood. The receptor's source is a female donor in good health, serving as a healthy control.

The CDR3 reads CASKAGQFLRNQPQHF. As DNA, the CDR3 is TGTGCCAGTAAGGCCGGACAGTTTTTGAGGAATCAGCCCCAGCATTTT. The rearrangement links TRBV19 to TRBJ1-5; possibly TRBD1 for D (6 bases). The germline V gene has CDR1 LNHDA and CDR2 SQIVND (reference sequence). Trimming removed 7 bases from V and 4 bases from J, with 20 bases in between. This CDR3 is 16 amino acids long.